This T cell receptor beta chain is drawn from a study of CD8+ T cells in alopecia areata. cDNA prepared by RNA extraction and subsequent reverse transcription served as the template for sequencing. Assay: immunoSEQ multiplex PCR; the TCRdb copy retains only in-frame clones and omits some. The sample records more than 90,000 clones, less than 45% being singletons. CDR3 length: 14 residues. Germline loops: CDR1 MNHNY, CDR2 SVGAGI (reference sequence). The ends lost 4 bases at V and 4 bases at J; junction bases unmatched: 5. The sequence derives from a human donor with alopecia areata. The sequencing input was CD4+ T cells sorted from blood. The rearrangement uses TRBV6-6 and TRBJ1-1, with TRBD1 matching over 8 bases. CDR3 sequence: CASSSQGAGTEAFF. CDR3 coding DNA: TGTGCCAGCAGTTCGCAGGGGGCTGGCACTGAAGCTTTCTTT.